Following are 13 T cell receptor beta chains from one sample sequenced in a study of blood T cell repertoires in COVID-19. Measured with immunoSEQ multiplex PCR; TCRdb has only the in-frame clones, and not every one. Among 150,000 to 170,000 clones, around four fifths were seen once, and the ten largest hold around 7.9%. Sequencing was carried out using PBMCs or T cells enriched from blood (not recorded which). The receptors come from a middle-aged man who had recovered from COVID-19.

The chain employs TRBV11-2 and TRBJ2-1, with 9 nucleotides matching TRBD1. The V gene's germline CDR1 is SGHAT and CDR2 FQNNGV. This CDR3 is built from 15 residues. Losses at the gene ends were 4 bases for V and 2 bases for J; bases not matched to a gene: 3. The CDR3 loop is CASSWDRVTYNEQFF. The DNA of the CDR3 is TGTGCCAGCAGCTGGGACAGGGTCACCTACAATGAGCAGTTCTTC.

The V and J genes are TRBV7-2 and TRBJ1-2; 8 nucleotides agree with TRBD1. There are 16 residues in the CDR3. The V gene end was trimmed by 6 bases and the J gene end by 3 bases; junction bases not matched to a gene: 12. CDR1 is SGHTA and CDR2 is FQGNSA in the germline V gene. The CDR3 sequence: CASSSPSLDRDYGYTF. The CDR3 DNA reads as TGTGCCAGCAGTTCACCTAGCCTGGACAGGGACTATGGCTACACCTTC.

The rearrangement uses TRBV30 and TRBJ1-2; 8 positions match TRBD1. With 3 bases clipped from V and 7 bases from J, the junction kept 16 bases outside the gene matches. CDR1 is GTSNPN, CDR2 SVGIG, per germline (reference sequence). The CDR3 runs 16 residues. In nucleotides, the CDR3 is TGTGCCTGGAGCCCAGGACAGGGAGGATTTTTACGTGGCTACACCTTC. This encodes CAWSPGQGGFLRGYTF. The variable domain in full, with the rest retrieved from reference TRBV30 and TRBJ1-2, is SQTIHQWPATLVQPVGSPLSLECTVEGTSNPNLYWYRQAAGRGLQLLFYSVGIGQISSEVPQNLSASRPQDRQFILSSKKLLLSDSGFYLCAWSPGQGGFLRGYTFGSGTRLTVV.

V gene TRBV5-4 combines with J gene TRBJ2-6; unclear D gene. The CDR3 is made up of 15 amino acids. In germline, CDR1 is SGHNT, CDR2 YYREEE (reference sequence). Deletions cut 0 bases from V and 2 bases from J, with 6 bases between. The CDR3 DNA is TGTGCCAGCAGCTTGGACAGTGCTGGGGCCAACGTCCTGACTTTC. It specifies CASSLDSAGANVLTF.

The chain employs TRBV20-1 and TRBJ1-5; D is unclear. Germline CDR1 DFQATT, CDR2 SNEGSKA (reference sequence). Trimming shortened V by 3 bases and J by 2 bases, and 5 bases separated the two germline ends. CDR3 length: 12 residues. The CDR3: CSASTGNQPQHF. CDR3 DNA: TGCAGTGCTAGTACAGGCAATCAGCCCCAGCATTTT.

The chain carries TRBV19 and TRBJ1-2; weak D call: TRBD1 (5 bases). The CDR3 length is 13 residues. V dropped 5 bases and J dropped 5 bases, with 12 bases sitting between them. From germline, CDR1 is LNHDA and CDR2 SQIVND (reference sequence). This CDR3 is CASSATGAYGYTF. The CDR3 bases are TGTGCCAGTAGTGCTACAGGCGCTTATGGCTACACCTTC.

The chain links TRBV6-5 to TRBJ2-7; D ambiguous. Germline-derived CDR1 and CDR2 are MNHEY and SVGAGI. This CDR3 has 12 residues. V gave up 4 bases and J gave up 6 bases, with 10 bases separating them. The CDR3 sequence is CASSFSSGEQYF. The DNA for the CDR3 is TGTGCCAGCAGTTTCTCGTCAGGCGAGCAGTACTTC.

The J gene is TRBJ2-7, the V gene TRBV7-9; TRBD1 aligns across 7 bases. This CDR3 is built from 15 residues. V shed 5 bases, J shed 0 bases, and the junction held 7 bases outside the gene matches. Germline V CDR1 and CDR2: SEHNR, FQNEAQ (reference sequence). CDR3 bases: TGTGCCAGCAGCCCACCTTCAGGGGGCTCCTACGAGCAGTACTTC. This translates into CASSPPSGGSYEQYF.

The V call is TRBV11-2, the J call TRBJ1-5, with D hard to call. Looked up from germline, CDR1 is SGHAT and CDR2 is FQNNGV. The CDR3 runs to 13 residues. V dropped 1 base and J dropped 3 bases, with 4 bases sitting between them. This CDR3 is CASSLGLNQPQHF. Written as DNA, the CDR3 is TGTGCCAGCAGCTTAGGGCTCAATCAGCCCCAGCATTTT.

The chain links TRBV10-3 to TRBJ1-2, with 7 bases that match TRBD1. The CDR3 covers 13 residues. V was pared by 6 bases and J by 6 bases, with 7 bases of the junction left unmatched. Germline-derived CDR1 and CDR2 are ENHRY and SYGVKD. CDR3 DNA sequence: TGTGCCATCAGCGTAACAGGGGATAATGGCTACACCTTC. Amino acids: CAISVTGDNGYTF.

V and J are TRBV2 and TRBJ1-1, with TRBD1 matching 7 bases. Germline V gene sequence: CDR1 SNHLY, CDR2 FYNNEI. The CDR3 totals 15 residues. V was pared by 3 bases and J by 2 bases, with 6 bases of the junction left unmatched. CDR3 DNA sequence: TGTGCCAGCAGTGACCCCGGGACAGAAAACACTGAAGCTTTCTTT. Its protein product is CASSDPGTENTEAFF.

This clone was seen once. DNA for the CDR3: TGTGCCAGCTCACCTAGAGCACAGGGAAGCTCCTATAATTCACCCCTCCACTTT. Protein sequence: CASSPRAQGSSYNSPLHF. This chain uses TRBV18 with TRBJ1-6; perhaps TRBD1 as D (6 bases). V lost 3 bases and J lost 0, with 15 bases in between. Germline V gene data show CDR1 as KGHSH and CDR2 as LQKENI. The CDR3 has 18 amino acids.

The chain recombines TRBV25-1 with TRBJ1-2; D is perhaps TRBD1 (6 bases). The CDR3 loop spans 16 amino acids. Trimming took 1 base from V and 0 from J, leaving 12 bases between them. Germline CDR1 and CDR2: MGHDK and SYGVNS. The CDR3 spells CASSELGGVANYGYTF. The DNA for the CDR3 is TGTGCCAGCAGTGAATTAGGGGGGGTAGCTAACTATGGCTACACCTTC.